This paragraph reports one T cell receptor beta chain. The identical CDR3 is also encoded by other nucleotide sequences in the sample. Germline CDR1 is SQVTM and CDR2 is ANQGSEA. This CDR3 is 13 amino acids long. Trimming shortened V by 6 bases and J by 4 bases, and 15 bases separated the two germline ends. In the authors' methods: Amplification from reference gene primers served as the basis for estimated nucleated cell counts. TCRdb's copy holds only in-frame clones and misses some; the assay was immunoSEQ multiplex PCR. V and J calls and clone size come straight from that table; D and trimming were deduced from the DNA. The sample records 55,000 to 70,000 clones, over 65% being singletons. The data were obtained in a study of blood T cell repertoires in COVID-19.

The sample comprised peripheral blood. The gene calls are TRBV29-1 and TRBJ1-1, with D perhaps TRBD1 (6 bases). The clonotype originates from a human donor in a cohort sampled during active COVID-19. CDR3 DNA sequence: TGCAGCGTAGACCAGGGGTTAGGCACTGAAGCTTTCTTT. It is translated as CSVDQGLGTEAFF.